These 6 T cell receptor beta chains share one sample of origin, sequenced in a study of PD-1 blockade in classical Hodgkin lymphoma. Described time point: cycle 4 day 1 (C4D1), after more than five weeks of nivolumab. Every single patient, without exception, relapsed after autologous stem cell transplantation, and brentuximab vedotin exposure varied. The data were produced by immunoSEQ multiplex PCR, yet TCRdb's version contains in-frame clones alone and is incomplete. Of about 28,000 clones in the sample, about four fifths were seen once. Source: peripheral blood mononuclear cells (PBMCs), taken before the fourth cycle of nivolumab. The receptors shown here come from a human donor with classical Hodgkin lymphoma.

V and J are TRBV28 and TRBJ2-2, with 8 nucleotides matching TRBD2. The trim removed 11 bases at V and 4 bases at J, leaving 9 bases unmatched. Germline lookup yields CDR1 MDHEN and CDR2 SYDVKM. This CDR3 is built from 14 residues. In DNA, the CDR3 is TGTGCCGCCCTTTCCGCGGGAGGCACCGGGGAGCTGTTTTTT. Amino acids: CAALSAGGTGELFF.

The genes are TRBV5-5 and TRBJ1-1; 7 bases line up with TRBD1. This CDR3 region has 14 residues. Germline CDR1 reads SGHKS; CDR2 reads YYEKEE (reference sequence). V lost 5 bases, J lost 7 bases, and 11 bases stayed unmatched. The CDR3 nucleotides read TGTGCCAGCAGAATCGCAGGGGGATTTGGTGAAGCTTTCTTT. It translates to CASRIAGGFGEAFF.

The rearrangement links TRBV5-1 to TRBJ2-5; 7 bases fit TRBD1. Gene TRBJ2-7 matches the end of the DNA better, so the J call may be wrong. Germline-derived CDR1 and CDR2 are SGHRS and YFSETQ. The CDR3 runs 17 residues. CDR3 sequence: CASSFTPSAGTDYEQYF. The DNA of the CDR3 is TGCGCCAGCAGCTTCACCCCCTCGGCCGGGACAGATTACGAGCAGTACTTC.

The chain joins TRBV2 to TRBJ2-7; D perhaps matches TRBD2 (6 bases). V was shortened by 2 bases and J by 6 bases, with 17 bases between the two germline ends. CDR3 size: 15 residues. Germline loops: CDR1 SNHLY, CDR2 FYNNEI. The CDR3 region is CASSEMGGTPSEQYF. CDR3 DNA sequence: TGTGCCAGCAGTGAAATGGGCGGGACTCCAAGCGAGCAGTACTTC. The full variable domain, completed using reference TRBV2 and TRBJ2-7, is EPEVTQTPSHQVTQMGQEVILRCVPISNHLYFYWYRQILGQKVEFLVSFYNNEISEKSEIFDDQFSVERPDGSNFTLKIRSTKLEDSAMYFCASSEMGGTPSEQYFGPGTRLTVT.

This chain uses TRBV28 with TRBJ2-3; no clear D. This CDR3 comprises 15 residues. In germline, CDR1 is MDHEN, CDR2 SYDVKM. Trimming cost V 5 bases and J 1 base, with 13 bases left between them. The CDR3 protein is CASSTIRFGTDTQYF. CDR3 bases: TGTGCCAGCAGTACTATCCGGTTTGGCACAGATACGCAGTATTTT. The full variable domain, completed using reference TRBV28 and TRBJ2-3, is DVKVTQSSRYLVKRTGEKVFLECVQDMDHENMFWYRQDPGLGLRLIYFSYDVKMKEKGDIPEGYSVSREKKERFSLILESASTNQTSMYLCASSTIRFGTDTQYFGPGTRLTVL.

This chain links TRBV5-8 with TRBJ2-7; 8 positions agree with TRBD2. V trimming: 3 bases; J trimming: 3 bases; junction bases outside the gene matches: 5. Germline V gene sequence: CDR1 SGHTS, CDR2 YDEGEE. This CDR3 contains 14 residues. The CDR3 is CASSYPSGYYEQYF. CDR3 sequence (DNA): TGTGCCAGCAGCTATCCTAGCGGGTACTACGAGCAGTACTTC.